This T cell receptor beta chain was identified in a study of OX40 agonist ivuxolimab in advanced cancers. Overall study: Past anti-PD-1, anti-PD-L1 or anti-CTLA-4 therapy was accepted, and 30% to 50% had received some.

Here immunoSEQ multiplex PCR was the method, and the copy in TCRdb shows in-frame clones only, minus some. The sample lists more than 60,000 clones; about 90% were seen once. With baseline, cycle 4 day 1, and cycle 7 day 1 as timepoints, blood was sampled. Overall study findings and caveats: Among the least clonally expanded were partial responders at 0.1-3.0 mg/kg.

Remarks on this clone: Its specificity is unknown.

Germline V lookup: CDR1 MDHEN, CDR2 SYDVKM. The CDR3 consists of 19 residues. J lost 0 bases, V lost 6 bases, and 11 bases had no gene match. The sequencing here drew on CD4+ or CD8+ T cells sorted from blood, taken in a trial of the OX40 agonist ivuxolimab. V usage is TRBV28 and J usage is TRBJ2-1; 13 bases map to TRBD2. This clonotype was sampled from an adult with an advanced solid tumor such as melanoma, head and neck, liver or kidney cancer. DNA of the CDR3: TGTGCCAGCAGGCGCCCGGGACTAGCGGGAAGGAGCTCCTACAATGAGCAGTTCTTC. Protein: CASRRPGLAGRSSYNEQFF.